The 7 T cell receptor beta chains reported below all come from one sample, sequenced in a study of tumor and adjacent non-tumor tissue in lung cancer (dated by TCRdb to 2017 to 2018). Receptors were amplified or captured by multiplex PCR. Sequencer: Illumina HiSeq 2500. Following protocols modified from ARM-PCR, the researchers constructed TCRbeta libraries through three rounds of nested PCR with primers (Table S4). The public sequencing data were trimmed at Q25 with fastp and processed into clonotypes with MiXCR by TCRdb, which kept only in-frame beta chains. One record per CDR3 amino acid sequence lists the most common genes and DNA. Across this sample there are 90,000 to 130,000 distinct CDR3 sequences, with 84% seen only once. 22% of the sample lies in the top ten. RNA was extracted from bulk unsorted tissue and checked for quality with a NanoDrop ND-1000 and an Agilent 2100. Input material: lung tumor tissue. These receptors were obtained from an older man with non-small cell lung cancer.

This sequence joins TRBV14 and TRBJ2-3; D is undetermined. CDR3 length: 15 residues. Trimming took off 7 bases at V and 2 bases at J, with 16 bases between the two ends. Per the germline V gene, CDR1 is SGHDN and CDR2 is FVKESK. CDR3 in amino acids: CASTRDSDSTDTQYF. The CDR3 nucleotides are TGTGCCAGCACCCGAGATTCCGATTCCACAGATACGCAGTATTTT.

This clonotype appeared once. J is TRBJ1-5 and V is TRBV6-5; the D gene is possibly TRBD1 (5 bases). This CDR3 has 16 amino acids. The germline V gene has CDR1 MNHEY and CDR2 SVGAGI. Trimming took 5 bases from V and 9 from J, leaving 23 bases between them. CDR3 nucleotides: TGTGCCAGCAGTACCCGGGTGGGGCCAACGGGTCGGCCCCAGCATTTT. Encoded protein: CASSTRVGPTGRPQHF.

Worth noting for this clonotype: Mismatch with germline at one junction end may stem from a read error. The chain is built from TRBV10-2 and TRBJ2-7; 9 bases match TRBD2. CDR3 length: 14 amino acids. Per germline, CDR1 WSHSY and CDR2 SAAADI. This CDR3 reads CASSDISGSYEQYF. Here the CDR3 DNA reads TGTGCCAGCAGTGATATTAGCGGGAGCTACGAGCAGTACTTC.

This clonotype has a handful of counts. This clone may be a read error of a much larger clone one base away. The CDR3 protein is CASSLDTEVFF. In nucleotides, the CDR3 is TGTGCCAGCAGCCTGGACACTGAAGTTTTCTTT. The genes are TRBV7-9 and TRBJ1-1; D is possibly TRBD1 (5 bases). Germline CDR1 SEHNR, CDR2 FQNEAQ (reference sequence). The CDR3 has 11 residues.

As for this clonotype: At one of its ends the junction is not consistent with the germline gene, which may arise from a read error. This sequence joins TRBV5-6 and TRBJ2-1; 8 nucleotides line up with TRBD1. The CDR3 is made up of 16 amino acids. Germline loops: CDR1 SGHDT, CDR2 YYEEEE. The CDR3 coding sequence is TGTGCCAGCAGCTTGGACAGGGGGGAAAGCTACATTGAGCAGTTCTTC. Its protein is CASSLDRGESYIEQFF.

To note about this clonotype: One junction end disagrees with the germline gene, perhaps due to a read error. The chain carries TRBV6-6 and TRBJ2-1; the match to TRBD2 covers 10 bases. The CDR3 runs 15 residues. Per the germline V gene, CDR1 is MNHNY and CDR2 is SVGAGI (reference sequence). CDR3 coding DNA: TGCCCCAGCAGGACATCTAGCGGGGGCCGGAATGAGCAGTTCTTC. The encoded protein is CPSRTSSGGRNEQFF.

A note on this clonotype: This may stem from a read error, because a much larger clone lies one nucleotide away. V usage is TRBV20-1 and J usage is TRBJ1-3; D not certain. CDR1 and CDR2 (germline): DFQATT, SNEGSKA (reference sequence). The CDR3 sequence is 14 residues long. V was shortened by 0 bases and J by 4 bases, with 10 bases between the two germline ends. CDR3: CSARDVEGGNTIYF. The CDR3 DNA sequence: TGCAGTGCTAGAGACGTAGAGGGAGGAAACACCATATATTTT.